These 18 T cell receptor beta chains were all obtained from the same sample, sequenced in a study of blood T cell repertoires in COVID-19 (dated by TCRdb to the early 2020s). Receptors were amplified or captured by the immunoSEQ multiplex PCR assay. Held by TCRdb, this immuneACCESS table contains in-frame sequences only and omits some clones. Under half of the omission traces to an unresolved V gene where checked; the cause of the rest is unknown. The sample table shows 95,000 to 100,000 clones, and around 87% are seen once. The ten largest clones represent around 10% of the sample. Sequenced sample: peripheral blood. Every receptor here comes from a woman aged 30 to 39 with acute or convalescent COVID-19.

This chain joins TRBV7-9 and TRBJ2-7, with 7 bases that match TRBD1. J was trimmed by 0 bases and V by 3 bases; bases with no gene match: 2. Germline V lookup: CDR1 SEHNR, CDR2 FQNEAQ (reference sequence). This CDR3 is built from 14 residues. CDR3 residues: CASSLTGSSYEQYF. DNA of the CDR3: TGTGCCAGCAGCTTGACAGGGTCCTCCTACGAGCAGTACTTC.

V is TRBV18 and J is TRBJ2-1; 9 bases are shared with TRBD1. The V gene's germline CDR1 is KGHSH and CDR2 LQKENI. The trim removed 0 bases at V and 3 bases at J, leaving 3 bases unmatched. CDR3 length equals 16 residues. CDR3 protein: CASSPPSGQGYNEQFF. CDR3 bases: TGTGCCAGCTCACCACCCTCGGGACAGGGCTACAATGAGCAGTTCTTC.

The CDR3 DNA reads TGTGCCAGCAGTACAGGGCTCTACGAGCAGTACTTC. Amino acid sequence: CASSTGLYEQYF. V is TRBV2 and J is TRBJ2-7; D may be TRBD1 (6 bases). CDR1 is SNHLY and CDR2 is FYNNEI in the germline V gene. Trimming stripped 5 bases from V and 3 bases from J, with 8 bases between. The CDR3 contains 12 residues.

This rearrangement joins TRBV11-2 to TRBJ1-4; D remains ambiguous. The CDR3 covers 15 residues. V was clipped by 3 bases and J by 0 bases, with 8 bases between them. Per the germline V gene, CDR1 is SGHAT and CDR2 is FQNNGV. This CDR3 is CASSFGGATNEKLFF. The CDR3 DNA reads as TGTGCCAGCAGCTTCGGCGGTGCAACTAATGAAAAACTGTTTTTT.

This rearrangement joins TRBV28 to TRBJ1-5, with D tentatively TRBD1 (5 bases). The CDR3 sequence is 13 residues long. V was clipped by 2 bases and J by 5 bases, with 7 bases between them. Germline lookup yields CDR1 MDHEN and CDR2 SYDVKM. In DNA form, the CDR3 reads TGTGCCAGCAGTTTAGACAGCTATCAGCCCCAGCATTTT. This sequence encodes CASSLDSYQPQHF.

This clone was seen just once. The gene calls are TRBV19 and TRBJ1-1, with D hard to call. The CDR3 sequence is 12 residues long. The germline V gene has CDR1 LNHDA and CDR2 SQIVND (reference sequence). The CDR3 nucleotides are TGTGCTACAGTATTACAACCTGGGCTAGCTTTCTTT. Its translation: CATVLQPGLAFF.

V and J are TRBV7-3 and TRBJ2-3, with TRBD1 as a possible D gene (5 bases). Germline CDR1 reads SGHTA; CDR2 reads FQGTGA. V lost 5 bases and J 2 bases, leaving 11 bases between the germline ends. The CDR3 totals 14 residues. The CDR3, as DNA: TGTGCCAGCAGCCGATCAGGGCCCACAGATACGCAGTATTTT. Encoded protein: CASSRSGPTDTQYF. The full variable domain, completed using reference TRBV7-3 and TRBJ2-3, is GAGVSQTPSNKVTEKGKYVELRCDPISGHTALYWYRQSLGQGPEFLIYFQGTGAADDSGLPNDRFFAVRPEGSVSTLKIQRTERGDSAVYLCASSRSGPTDTQYFGPGTRLTVL.

J is TRBJ1-1 and V is TRBV7-3; 8 bases are shared with TRBD1. From germline, CDR1 is SGHTA and CDR2 FQGTGA. Germline trimming cut 2 bases from V and 2 bases from J; bases unmatched to any gene: 7. The CDR3 runs 16 residues. CDR3 sequence (DNA): TGTGCCAGCAGCTTAGCCGGGACAGGTGCCAACACTGAAGCTTTCTTT. Translated: CASSLAGTGANTEAFF.

This chain links TRBV12-3 or TRBV12-4 with TRBJ2-7, with D perhaps TRBD1 (6 bases). This CDR3 is 11 amino acids long. V was clipped by 1 base and J by 10 bases, with 8 bases between them. The CDR3 DNA reads as TGTGCCAGCAGTTTAGGACAGGCCCAGTACTTC. Translation gives CASSLGQAQYF.

V usage is TRBV9 and J usage is TRBJ2-2; perhaps TRBD2 as D (6 bases). The CDR3 sequence is 15 residues long. Deletions cut 5 bases from V and 7 bases from J, with 18 bases between. Germline V gene data show CDR1 as SGDLS and CDR2 as YYNGEE. The CDR3 DNA reads TGTGCCAGCAGTGCGGGGTCCCCTTTGAGCGGGGAGCTGTTTTTT. It specifies CASSAGSPLSGELFF.

The chain combines TRBV28 with TRBJ1-2; D gene uncertain. Germline V lookup: CDR1 MDHEN, CDR2 SYDVKM. V was shortened by 3 bases and J by 5 bases, with 19 bases between the two germline ends. The CDR3 is 16 amino acids. CDR3 nucleotide sequence: TGTGCCAGCAGTTTGACAACTTTTATGTTAGAATATGGCTACACCTTC. Translated, it gives CASSLTTFMLEYGYTF.

This chain uses TRBV12-5 with TRBJ1-1, with a tentative D call TRBD1 (5 bases). The CDR3 runs to 13 residues. Germline CDR1 is LGHNT and CDR2 is FRNRAP. Trimming cost V 1 base and J 6 bases, with 9 bases left between them. The CDR3 DNA is TGTGCTAGTGGTTTGGGACAGTCAGCTGAAGCTTTCTTT. This codes for CASGLGQSAEAFF.

Turning to this clone: One junction end does not reproduce the germline sequence, and a read error may be involved. This rearrangement joins TRBV5-1 to TRBJ1-1; 9 nucleotides line up with TRBD1. CDR3 length: 16 amino acids. Germline CDR1 reads SGHRS; CDR2 reads YFSETQ. CDR3: CASSSNTGTGNSEAFF. The CDR3 nucleotides are TGCGCCAGCAGCTCAAACACCGGGACAGGGAACTCTGAAGCTTTCTTT.

This chain uses TRBV18 with TRBJ2-1; D possibly corresponds to TRBD2 (6 bases). The CDR3 covers 16 residues. Germline V gene data show CDR1 as KGHSH and CDR2 as LQKENI. V was pared by 2 bases and J by 2 bases, with 13 bases between. Written as DNA, the CDR3 is TGTGCCAGCTCACCAGCAGGGAGGAATACCTACAATGAGCAGTTCTTC. This codes for CASSPAGRNTYNEQFF.

The chain employs TRBV2 and TRBJ1-2; perhaps TRBD1 as D (6 bases). V was cut by 6 bases and J by 2 bases, with 19 bases left in between. The CDR3 sequence is 16 residues long. CDR1 and CDR2 (germline): SNHLY, FYNNEI. Here the CDR3 reads CASRELSRTANYGYTF. The CDR3 DNA is TGTGCCAGCAGGGAACTAAGCAGGACAGCGAACTATGGCTACACCTTC.

The chain joins TRBV2 to TRBJ1-6; D gene uncertain. Per germline, CDR1 SNHLY and CDR2 FYNNEI. The CDR3 covers 14 residues. Trimming left V 6 bases short and J 0 bases short, with 6 bases between. This CDR3 is CASRVSSYNSPLHF. The CDR3 region has the DNA TGTGCCAGCAGAGTTAGCTCCTATAATTCACCCCTCCACTTT.

This clone has only one observation. This chain uses TRBV9 with TRBJ2-7; the D is unclear. V dropped 0 bases and J dropped 4 bases, with 8 bases sitting between them. The CDR3 has 13 residues. Germline values: CDR1 SGDLS, CDR2 YYNGEE. CDR3 DNA sequence: TGTGCCAGCAGCGTAGGAACCGCGTACGAGCAGTACTTC. It translates to CASSVGTAYEQYF.

The CDR3 region has the DNA TGTGCCAGCAGTTTAGGAACTCGGGACAGATCTTTTAATGAAAAACTGTTTTTT. As protein: CASSLGTRDRSFNEKLFF. The J gene is TRBJ1-4, the V gene TRBV28, with 7 bases identical to TRBD1. The CDR3 is made up of 18 amino acids. V was clipped by 2 bases and J by 4 bases; unmatched bases: 13. Germline V CDR1 and CDR2: MDHEN, SYDVKM.